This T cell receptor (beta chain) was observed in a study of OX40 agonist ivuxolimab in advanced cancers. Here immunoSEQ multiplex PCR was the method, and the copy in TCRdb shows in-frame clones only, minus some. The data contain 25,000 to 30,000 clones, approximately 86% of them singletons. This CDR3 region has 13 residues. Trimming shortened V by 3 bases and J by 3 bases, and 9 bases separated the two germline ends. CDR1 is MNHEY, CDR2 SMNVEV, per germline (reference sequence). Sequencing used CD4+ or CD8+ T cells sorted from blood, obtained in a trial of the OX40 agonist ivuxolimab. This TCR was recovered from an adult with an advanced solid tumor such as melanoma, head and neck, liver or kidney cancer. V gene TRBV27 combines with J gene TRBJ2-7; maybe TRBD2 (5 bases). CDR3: CASSFSAGYEQYF. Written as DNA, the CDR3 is TGTGCCAGCAGTTTCAGCGCGGGCTACGAGCAGTACTTC.